The source of this TCR beta chain is a study of T cell responses to AZD1222 COVID-19 vaccine. General study points: Researchers took repertoire samples only after the peak T cell response had come. The study found Spike-specific TCR breadth and depth rose after two AZD1222 doses. Across the whole spike, CD4 TCRs peaked at regions 160-218 and 743-854.

Repertoires were generated with immunoSEQ multiplex PCR, while TCRdb's copy carries only in-frame clones and drops some. The table shows 75,000 to 80,000 clones, with roughly 90% occurring only once. Germline V gene sequence: CDR1 MNHEY, CDR2 SMNVEV (reference sequence). Trimming removed 3 bases at V and 8 bases at J, with 13 bases between. The CDR3 runs 13 residues. Note on this clone: Its antigen is unidentified.

The material was peripheral blood, obtained 28 days after the second AZD1222 dose. The receptor was isolated from an adult who received the AZD1222 COVID-19 vaccine. This chain connects TRBV27 to TRBJ1-2, with D possibly TRBD1 on 5 matching bases. The CDR3 DNA is TGTGCCAGCAGTTTCTCACAGGCGGGCGGCTACACCTTC. Amino acid sequence: CASSFSQAGGYTF.